This entry describes one T cell receptor beta chain. Its matching antigen is unknown. The data derive from a study of yellow fever vaccine responses in identical twins. Study-wide results and caveats: Twins' T cell vaccine responses reportedly looked partly convergent, partly personalized.

TCRdb redid the calling of the RT-PCR reads with MiXCR, one entry per CDR3 protein. This sample has around 20,000 distinct CDR3 sequences, with roughly 75% found just once. Trimming took 4 bases from V and 8 from J; bases not matched to a gene: 4. This CDR3 is 14 amino acids long. CDR1 is SGHRS and CDR2 is YFSETQ in the germline V gene. This sequence joins TRBV5-1 and TRBJ2-1; 12 nucleotides line up with TRBD2. The TCR was taken from a woman younger than 35 who received the yellow fever vaccine. The sample consisted of T cells from blood (PBMCs), unsorted or a sorted subset (not recorded which), taken before or after yellow fever vaccination (not recorded which). CDR3 loop: CASSGGTSGHEQFF. The CDR3 DNA sequence: TGCGCCAGCAGCGGGGGGACTAGCGGGCATGAGCAGTTCTTC.